Listed below are T cell receptor beta chains from one sample, sequenced in a study of identical twins. TCRdb recomputed calls from the 5' RACE reads with MiXCR, one row per CDR3 protein. The table lists some 460,000 distinct CDR3 sequences, 13% to 15% of them singletons, with about 0.52% in the top ten. These records were also assigned to another study, of yellow fever vaccine responses in identical twins.

Sequencing was performed on CD4+ T cells sorted from blood. These receptors all stem from a woman aged 18-29 years in good health. Each CDR3 is given without its conserved first and last residue. The order of the fields is J gene, V gene, CDR3 length, clone size, CDR3 protein. Rows may omit the clone size; those that give it use once, few, many or a size class.

J: TRBJ2-7
V: TRBV7-2
length: 13
size: .
CDR3: ASSYSGSPAYEQY

J: TRBJ2-1
V: TRBV29-1
length: 10
size: few
CDR3: SVRTGTNEQF

J: TRBJ2-3
V: TRBV2
length: 13
size: .
CDR3: ASRLQGRGADTQY

J: TRBJ2-3
V: TRBV7-2
length: 13
size: many
CDR3: ASSPTRLSTDTQY

J: TRBJ1-5
V: TRBV19
length: 12
size: .
CDR3: ASSFRGREQPQH

J: TRBJ1-1
V: TRBV11-2
length: 12
size: many
CDR3: ASSLLAQGNEAF

J: TRBJ2-6
V: TRBV4-2
length: 17
size: .
CDR3: ASSQWGDRGTSGANVLT

J: TRBJ2-1
V: TRBV29-1
length: 9
size: .
CDR3: SVGDVYEQF

J: TRBJ2-1
V: TRBV11-2
length: 13
size: .
CDR3: ASSLFREKYNEQF

J: TRBJ2-7
V: TRBV4-1
length: 13
size: few
CDR3: ASSESTGAPYEQY

J: TRBJ2-5
V: TRBV5-1
length: 14
size: many
CDR3: ASSLPTQWAQETQY

J: TRBJ2-5
V: TRBV12-3/TRBV12-4
length: 13
size: many
CDR3: ASSLGGPRQETQY

J: TRBJ1-2
V: TRBV7-2
length: 11
size: once
CDR3: ASSLAGPYGYT

J: TRBJ1-3
V: TRBV14
length: 17
size: .
CDR3: ASSQEGTYHRSSGNTIY

J: TRBJ2-7
V: TRBV3-1
length: 10
size: few
CDR3: ASSVFSYEQY

J: TRBJ2-2
V: TRBV7-2
length: 11
size: .
CDR3: ASREANTGELF

J: TRBJ2-1
V: TRBV7-8
length: 14
size: .
CDR3: ASSLVLGVGYNEQF

J: TRBJ2-6
V: TRBV12-3/TRBV12-4
length: 13
size: few
CDR3: ASSPRVAGANVLT

J: TRBJ1-5
V: TRBV5-4
length: 13
size: .
CDR3: ASSSDRGPGQPQH

J: TRBJ1-1
V: TRBV11-2
length: 12
size: few
CDR3: ASSVPSNRAEAF

J: TRBJ2-7
V: TRBV12-3/TRBV12-4
length: 13
size: many
CDR3: ASSFAGLAAYEQY

J: TRBJ2-2
V: TRBV10-1
length: 14
size: many
CDR3: ASSVEGTGDTGELF

J: TRBJ2-1
V: TRBV24-1
length: 14
size: .
CDR3: ATSDLEGSTPNEQF

J: TRBJ2-7
V: TRBV7-2
length: 13
size: .
CDR3: ASSLDGTANYEQY

J: TRBJ1-6
V: TRBV6-6
length: 10
size: .
CDR3: ASSPTGETLH

J: TRBJ2-2
V: TRBV5-6
length: 10
size: many
CDR3: ASSFDTGELF

J: TRBJ1-1
V: TRBV5-6
length: 13
size: few
CDR3: ASSGFDRMNTEAF

J: TRBJ2-3
V: TRBV7-9
length: 13
size: few
CDR3: ASSYVGGTTDTQY

J: TRBJ1-4
V: TRBV29-1
length: 11
size: .
CDR3: SVYQGPSEKLF

J: TRBJ2-6
V: TRBV12-3/TRBV12-4
length: 13
size: .
CDR3: ASSLGAVGANALT

J: TRBJ2-7
V: TRBV5-1
length: 11
size: many
CDR3: ASSSGQSYEQY

J: TRBJ2-7
V: TRBV29-1
length: 12
size: few
CDR3: SVAGTGGAYEQY

J: TRBJ2-3
V: TRBV7-9
length: 14
size: .
CDR3: ASSFGLAGATDTQY

J: TRBJ2-1
V: TRBV7-8
length: 15
size: .
CDR3: ASSQNRGGAGYYEQF

J: TRBJ2-2
V: TRBV5-6
length: 13
size: .
CDR3: ASSLPLTLTGELF

J: TRBJ1-5
V: TRBV6-2/TRBV6-3
length: 11
size: .
CDR3: ASSNDGNQPQH

J: TRBJ2-3
V: TRBV4-1
length: 12
size: .
CDR3: ASSQVTVTDTQY

J: TRBJ2-2
V: TRBV5-8
length: 15
size: .
CDR3: ASSRHVTNSNTGELF

J: TRBJ2-5
V: TRBV6-1
length: 13
size: few
CDR3: ASSTTGKGLETQY

J: TRBJ2-3
V: TRBV3-1
length: 10
size: few
CDR3: ASSQVLDTQY

J: TRBJ2-3
V: TRBV2
length: 12
size: few
CDR3: ASSEALGGDTQY

J: TRBJ1-6
V: TRBV5-4
length: 17
size: .
CDR3: ASSFRRTGKSSYNSPLH

J: TRBJ2-3
V: TRBV29-1
length: 12
size: .
CDR3: SVEGGRGPDTQY

J: TRBJ2-7
V: TRBV5-1
length: 13
size: .
CDR3: ASSELGAPSYEQY

J: TRBJ1-5
V: TRBV30
length: 10
size: few
CDR3: AWSVRGQPQH

J: TRBJ2-7
V: TRBV12-3/TRBV12-4
length: 11
size: once
CDR3: ASKLAGGDEQY

J: TRBJ2-3
V: TRBV10-1
length: 12
size: .
CDR3: ASSPGRAGDTQY

J: TRBJ2-1
V: TRBV9
length: 13
size: .
CDR3: ASSVRAGSYNEQF

J: TRBJ2-1
V: TRBV11-2
length: 16
size: .
CDR3: ASSTRLGLAGGYNEQF

J: TRBJ2-1
V: TRBV15
length: 14
size: .
CDR3: ATSRDRAREGSEQF

J: TRBJ2-5
V: TRBV18
length: 14
size: .
CDR3: ASSLNSGLNGETQY

J: TRBJ2-1
V: TRBV6-2/TRBV6-3
length: 13
size: .
CDR3: ASSQSGGLRNEQF

J: TRBJ2-7
V: TRBV20-1
length: 11
size: many
CDR3: SAPGLGGYEQY

J: TRBJ2-7
V: TRBV6-2/TRBV6-3
length: 12
size: few
CDR3: ASSPPQGRYEQY

J: TRBJ2-2
V: TRBV15
length: 13
size: .
CDR3: ATSPVGGATGELF

J: TRBJ2-3
V: TRBV20-1
length: 13
size: few
CDR3: SAPGTATSTDTQY

J: TRBJ1-4
V: TRBV7-2
length: 14
size: few
CDR3: ASSFSSSKLNEKLF